This TCR beta chain originates from a study of blood T cell repertoires in COVID-19. For the study at large: Samples representing acute and convalescent COVID-19 were sourced from the United States, Italy and Spain. Sources were T cells, B-cell-depleted T cells, or PBMCs; the material itself was cDNA or gDNA.

The J segment lost 6 bases and the V segment lost 1 base, leaving 8 bases of the junction unmatched. The CDR3 is made up of 15 amino acids. CDR1 and CDR2 from the germline V gene are GTSNPN and SVGIG (reference sequence). Authors' processing steps: It was from reference gene primer amplification that nucleated cell counts were estimated. Using immunoSEQ multiplex PCR, the repertoire was profiled, and TCRdb retains in-frame clones only, with some absent. V and J calls and clone size follow that table, whereas D and trimming were derived from the DNA. Of roughly 50,000 clones in the sample, roughly 84% were seen once.

The TCR originated in a man in his 70s with acute or convalescent COVID-19. What was sequenced was peripheral blood. The rearrangement links TRBV30 to TRBJ1-4; TRBD1 agrees at 7 bases. The CDR3 DNA reads TGTGCCTGGAGTGCATCGACAGGGTTTGATGAAAAACTGTTTTTT. Its protein is CAWSASTGFDEKLFF.